A selection of T cell receptor beta chains follows, all from one sample in a study of T cells in tumors after PD-1 blockade. Profiling relied on immunoSEQ multiplex PCR, and the TCRdb table lists in-frame clones only, not all of them. The sample lists roughly 15,000 clones, 55% to 75% seen once, with roughly 29% in the top ten. The sequences come from tumor tissue, collected after anti-PD-1 treatment. These receptors were obtained from a human donor with cutaneous squamous cell carcinoma. CDR3s include the opening cysteine and the closing phenylalanine or tryptophan. The D gene is left open where the match is weak. Size is omitted from some rows. Given values are once, few, many or a class for expanded clones.

DNA | CDR3 | J | size | V | D
TGCGCCAGCAGCCTCTATTACACCCAGCGGGGGGGCCGGGAGACCCAGTACTTC | CASSLYYTQRGGRETQYF | TRBJ2-5 | once | TRBV4-1 | TRBD2
TGTGCCAGCAGCGTAGCCCCGACTAGCGGGAGAGGAACCGGGGAGCTGTTTTTT | CASSVAPTSGRGTGELFF | TRBJ2-2 | . | TRBV9 | TRBD2
TGTGCCAGCAGTTCGGGACTAGCAGCACACGAAGAGACCCAGTACTTC | CASSSGLAAHEETQYF | TRBJ2-5 | . | TRBV6-2/TRBV6-3 | TRBD2
TGTGCCAGCAGCGTGAGGGACTTGTACACCGGGGAGCTGTTTTTT | CASSVRDLYTGELFF | TRBJ2-2 | . | TRBV7-9 | .
TGCGCCAGCAGACCTTATAATGAAAAACTGTTTTTT | CASRPYNEKLFF | TRBJ1-4 | few | TRBV23-1 | .
TGTGCCAGCATCCCAAACCGTGGGTTGCCTTACAATGAGCAGTTCTTC | CASIPNRGLPYNEQFF | TRBJ2-1 | . | TRBV7-2 | .
TGTGCCAGCAGCTTACAGAGGGCCCAGTACTTC | CASSLQRAQYF | TRBJ2-5 | . | TRBV11-2 | .
TGTGCCAGCAGCTTAGGTTCGGGACTAGCGGTGAATGAGCAGTTCTTC | CASSLGSGLAVNEQFF | TRBJ2-1 | . | TRBV11-1 | TRBD2
TGTGCCAGCAGCTTAAGTGGAAACAATGAGCAGTTCTTC | CASSLSGNNEQFF | TRBJ2-1 | medium-sized | TRBV7-3 | .
TGCGCCAGCAGCCAAGAAAGTGGGGGGCGAAGCGAGCAGTACTTC | CASSQESGGRSEQYF | TRBJ2-7 | . | TRBV4-3 | .
TGTGCCAGCTCACGACAGACATCCTACGAGCAGTACTTC | CASSRQTSYEQYF | TRBJ2-7 | few | TRBV18 | .
TGTGCCAGCAGCTCCGGGGCCCTGAGGTCCTACGAGCAGTACTTC | CASSSGALRSYEQYF | TRBJ2-7 | . | TRBV5-4 | .
TGTGCCAGCAGTTTAGAGACTAGCCTAATAAGGTTTTACGAGCAGTACTTC | CASSLETSLIRFYEQYF | TRBJ2-7 | few | TRBV2 | TRBD2
TGTGCCAGCAGCTTAGCGTACGGAACAAACCGAGAAAGCAATCAGCCCCAGCATTTT | CASSLAYGTNRESNQPQHF | TRBJ1-5 | . | TRBV7-9 | .
TGTGCCAGCAGCCCGTCGTGGGGGCGGGAGAACACCGGGGAGCTGTTTTTT | CASSPSWGRENTGELFF | TRBJ2-2 | . | TRBV3-1/TRBV3-2 | .
TGTGCCAGCAGCGTAGTATTGGGGGGGGGCACTGAAGCTTTCTTT | CASSVVLGGGTEAFF | TRBJ1-1 | . | TRBV9 | .
TGTGCCAGCAGCCAAGATGTGGCTCCCCGAGCGGGAGGCGAGCAGTACTTC | CASSQDVAPRAGGEQYF | TRBJ2-7 | once | TRBV3-1/TRBV3-2 | TRBD2
TGTGCCAGCAGTTTCAGGGGGAATGAGCAGTTCTTC | CASSFRGNEQFF | TRBJ2-1 | . | TRBV28 | TRBD1
TGTGCCAGCAGCCAAGATCGACGGGGGCGAGGGAACACTGAAGCTTTCTTT | CASSQDRRGRGNTEAFF | TRBJ1-1 | . | TRBV14 | .
TGTGCCAGCAGTTTATATGGGGGCTCTGGAAACACCATATATTTT | CASSLYGGSGNTIYF | TRBJ1-3 | . | TRBV28 | .
TGTGCCAGCAAACGAGGGTTGAACACTGAAGCTTTCTTT | CASKRGLNTEAFF | TRBJ1-1 | . | TRBV12-3/TRBV12-4 | .
TGTGCCAGTAGTATCGGGTTGGGACTAGCGGGGGGGCAAAATGAGCAGTTCTTC | CASSIGLGLAGGQNEQFF | TRBJ2-1 | . | TRBV19 | TRBD2
TGTGCCAGCAGTTCCCCGGGACTCCCACCCGATACGCAGTATTTT | CASSSPGLPPDTQYF | TRBJ2-3 | once | TRBV6-2/TRBV6-3 | .
TGTGCCAGTACCCCAAAACCGGGACAGGGTGAAGGGAATGAGCAGTTCTTC | CASTPKPGQGEGNEQFF | TRBJ2-1 | . | TRBV19 | TRBD1
TGTGCCAGCAGCTTAAGGACCCAGCAGCCCCAGCATTTT | CASSLRTQQPQHF | TRBJ1-5 | . | TRBV7-8 | .
TGTGCCAGCAGCCCATACTATAGGTCCACGAACACTGAAGCTTTCTTT | CASSPYYRSTNTEAFF | TRBJ1-1 | few | TRBV7-2 | .
TGTGCCAGCAGTCGGGGACAGGGGGCGCGTGGCTACACCTTC | CASSRGQGARGYTF | TRBJ1-2 | . | TRBV6-5 | TRBD1
TGTGCCAGCAGTCAAGACAGGGGGCGCGAAGCTTTCTTT | CASSQDRGREAFF | TRBJ1-1 | . | TRBV12-3/TRBV12-4 | TRBD1
TGTGCCAGCAGCCGCGGGTACTACGAGCAGTACTTC | CASSRGYYEQYF | TRBJ2-7 | . | TRBV27 | .
TGTGCCAGCGCGGGCCACTATGGCTACACCTTC | CASAGHYGYTF | TRBJ1-2 | . | TRBV12-3/TRBV12-4 | .
TGTGCCAGCAGGGCCGGCATTGAAGCTTTCTTT | CASRAGIEAFF | TRBJ1-1 | few | TRBV5-4 | .
TGTGCCAGCAGTTTTCGGGGTATAGCTTTCTTT | CASSFRGIAFF | TRBJ1-1 | . | TRBV12-3/TRBV12-4 | .
TGTGCCTGCTCCCCGGGACAGGGAGTGGAGACCCAGTACTTC | CACSPGQGVETQYF | TRBJ2-5 | . | TRBV30 | TRBD1
TGTGCCAGCAGTGAGAAGACAGGGGGCAATGAGCAGTTCTTC | CASSEKTGGNEQFF | TRBJ2-1 | . | TRBV2 | TRBD1
TGTGCCAGCAGTTACTGGGTGGGGTCCTACGAGCAGTACTTC | CASSYWVGSYEQYF | TRBJ2-7 | . | TRBV6-5 | .
TGCGCCAGCAGGGCCGGGACATTTAGCAATCAGCCCCAGCATTTT | CASRAGTFSNQPQHF | TRBJ1-5 | . | TRBV5-1 | .
TGTGCCAGCAGCCAAGGGTCAGGGTCTTCACCCCTCCACTTT | CASSQGSGSSPLHF | TRBJ1-6 | . | TRBV3-1/TRBV3-2 | .
TGTGCCAGCAGCGTGCAAACAGGGGGCGTCGGTGAAAAACTGTTTTTT | CASSVQTGGVGEKLFF | TRBJ1-4 | . | TRBV9 | TRBD1
TGTGCCAGCAGACCTACAGGGGCCGGGGCCAACGTCCTGACTTTC | CASRPTGAGANVLTF | TRBJ2-6 | once | TRBV28 | TRBD1
TGTGCCAGCTCACCCGATGGACAGAAGGTTCAGCCCCAGCATTTT | CASSPDGQKVQPQHF | TRBJ1-5 | once | TRBV18 | .
TGTGCCAGCACACAAAGCCCGAAAAGAGGAGCTTTCTTT | CASTQSPKRGAFF | TRBJ1-1 | few | TRBV11-3 | .
TGTGCCAGCAGCTTGGCCGGGCGGGGGCAAGAGACCCAGTACTTC | CASSLAGRGQETQYF | TRBJ2-5 | . | TRBV5-4 | TRBD2
TGTGCCAGCAGCAAAAAGCACAGACCAAAACTCAATCAGCCCCAGCATTTT | CASSKKHRPKLNQPQHF | TRBJ1-5 | . | TRBV21-1 | .
TGTGCCAGCAGTCGGGCCTCTGGAAACACCATATATTTT | CASSRASGNTIYF | TRBJ1-3 | few | TRBV28 | .
TGTGCCAGCAGTGACCAAACAGGAACTCAAGAGACCCAGTACTTC | CASSDQTGTQETQYF | TRBJ2-5 | . | TRBV6-1 | .
TGTGCCAGTAGCCACGGACAGGGCGGTAATTCACCCCTCCACTTT | CASSHGQGGNSPLHF | TRBJ1-6 | medium-sized | TRBV19 | TRBD1
TGTGCCAGCAGCTCAGGGAGGGGACTAGCGGGGCGGGAGACCCAGTACTTC | CASSSGRGLAGRETQYF | TRBJ2-5 | . | TRBV11-3 | TRBD2
TGTGCCAGCAGTTACGCACCACAGGGTAGGATAGTAGAGACCCAGTACTTC | CASSYAPQGRIVETQYF | TRBJ2-5 | medium-sized | TRBV6-2/TRBV6-3 | .
TGTGCCAGCAGCGTAGCCCCAGGGGCGACGAACACTGAAGCTTTCTTT | CASSVAPGATNTEAFF | TRBJ1-1 | few | TRBV9 | .
TGTGCCAGCAGCTTAGCGGGTAGCAATCAGCCCCAGCATTTT | CASSLAGSNQPQHF | TRBJ1-5 | once | TRBV7-9 | .
TGTGCCAGCAGTTTATTGAGTAGCGGGGGGGCCCTATCGCAATACGAGCAGTACTTC | CASSLLSSGGALSQYEQYF | TRBJ2-7 | . | TRBV27 | TRBD2
TGTGCCAGCAGCTTCCGGGTCGGCTCCTACGAGCAGTACTTC | CASSFRVGSYEQYF | TRBJ2-7 | few | TRBV7-2 | .
TGTGCCACCAGCATTGGGGGCGCAGCTAATGAAAAACTGTTTTTT | CATSIGGAANEKLFF | TRBJ1-4 | few | TRBV15 | .